This is a list of T cell receptor beta chains from one sample in a study of blood T cell repertoires in COVID-19. Repertoires were generated with immunoSEQ multiplex PCR, while TCRdb's copy carries only in-frame clones and drops some. The sample has about 240,000 clones; around four fifths are singletons. The sample was peripheral blood. The receptors shown here come from a woman older than 75 with COVID-19, enrolled during active disease. The CDR3 runs from the conserved cysteine through the conserved F or W. Fields, in order: V gene, clone size, J gene, D gene, CDR3 protein, CDR3 DNA. The D gene is left open where the match is weak. Some rows mark clone size as missing; the rest say once, few, many or name a class of expanded clone.

TRBV19	once	TRBJ1-1	.	CASSRDIVMNTEAFF	TGTGCCAGTTCTCGGGACATCGTGATGAACACTGAAGCTTTCTTT
TRBV6-5	.	TRBJ1-2	.	CASSATGVPSGYTF	TGTGCCAGCAGCGCTACAGGAGTGCCGAGCGGCTACACCTTC
TRBV27	.	TRBJ1-2	.	CATGGGPAYGYTF	TGTGCCACCGGGGGGGGGCCGGCCTATGGCTACACCTTC
TRBV2	.	TRBJ2-2	TRBD1	CASIADRVSGELFF	TGTGCCAGCATCGCTGACAGGGTGAGCGGGGAGCTGTTTTTT
TRBV7-3	.	TRBJ2-7	TRBD1	CASSLKGGSPNYEQYF	TGTGCCAGCAGCTTAAAAGGGGGCTCCCCTAACTACGAGCAGTACTTC
TRBV3-1/TRBV3-2	.	TRBJ2-7	TRBD2	CASSQDRGAGGSSYEQYF	TGTGCCAGCAGCCAAGATCGGGGAGCGGGAGGGAGCTCCTACGAGCAGTACTTC
TRBV6-5	few	TRBJ2-5	TRBD2	CAGSRGGRETQYF	TGTGCCGGGTCCCGGGGGGGCCGGGAGACCCAGTACTTC
TRBV2	.	TRBJ2-7	.	CASSRGTDYYEQYF	TGTGCCAGCAGTCGCGGGACAGACTACTACGAGCAGTACTTC
TRBV15	.	TRBJ2-1	TRBD2	CATSGTSGTSSYNEQFF	TGTGCCACCAGTGGGACTAGCGGGACTAGCTCCTACAATGAGCAGTTCTTC
TRBV2	.	TRBJ2-3	TRBD2	CASKREEGTDTQYF	TGTGCCAGCAAGCGGGAGGAGGGGACAGATACGCAGTATTTT
TRBV10-3	.	TRBJ2-2	.	CAISAARGTGELFF	TGTGCCATCAGCGCCGCCAGGGGCACCGGGGAGCTGTTTTTT
TRBV28	.	TRBJ2-1	TRBD2	CASSLAGGRYNEQFF	TGTGCCAGCAGCCTTGCTGGCGGGAGATACAATGAGCAGTTCTTC
TRBV18	few	TRBJ1-1	.	CASSPRQTNTEAFF	TGTGCCAGCTCACCCAGACAGACGAACACTGAAGCTTTCTTT
TRBV28	.	TRBJ1-2	.	CASSRAGWKGYTF	TGTGCCAGCAGTCGCGCAGGGTGGAAGGGCTACACCTTC
TRBV7-2	.	TRBJ2-3	TRBD2	CASSLRGPFGGASDTQYF	TGTGCCAGCAGCTTAAGGGGACCTTTCGGGGGGGCCTCAGATACGCAGTATTTT
TRBV28	.	TRBJ1-5	.	CASSPRDIQPQHF	TGTGCCAGCAGTCCCCGGGACATCCAGCCCCAGCATTTT